This is a list of T cell receptor beta chains from one sample in a study of beta chain features in type 1 diabetes. Assay: immunoSEQ multiplex PCR; the TCRdb copy retains only in-frame clones and omits some. The sample has 680,000 or so clones, around 15% seen once. Sequenced: naive CD4+ T cells from blood. Receptors were obtained from a man in his late teens or twenties with type 1 diabetes. Both conserved end residues are part of each CDR3. D genes are given only for firm matches. Clone size is stated in some rows and not others, as once, few, many or a class when expanded.

d_gene: .
v_gene: TRBV10-3
j_gene: TRBJ2-1
abundance: many
CDR3nt: TGTGCCATCAGTGATCAGGTCCACTACAATGAGCAGTTCTTC
CDR3aa: CAISDQVHYNEQFF

d_gene: .
v_gene: TRBV14
j_gene: TRBJ2-2
abundance: .
CDR3nt: TGTGCCAGCAGAGCCTCTCAGGGAAAGGTCACCGGGGAGCTGTTTTTT
CDR3aa: CASRASQGKVTGELFF

d_gene: TRBD1
v_gene: TRBV6-1
j_gene: TRBJ2-3
abundance: .
CDR3nt: TGTGCCAGCAGCGGGACAGGGGGCTTAGATACGCAGTATTTT
CDR3aa: CASSGTGGLDTQYF

d_gene: .
v_gene: TRBV27
j_gene: TRBJ1-3
abundance: few
CDR3nt: TGTGCCAGCAGGCCAGTCGGTGGAAACACCATATATTTT
CDR3aa: CASRPVGGNTIYF

d_gene: .
v_gene: TRBV9
j_gene: TRBJ2-5
abundance: few
CDR3nt: TGTGCCAGCAGCGTAATCGGCGTGGGGGAGACCCAGTACTTC
CDR3aa: CASSVIGVGETQYF

d_gene: TRBD1
v_gene: TRBV30
j_gene: TRBJ1-2
abundance: once
CDR3nt: TGTGCCTCGGGGACAGGGGGCGCGTGGGGTGGCTACACCTTC
CDR3aa: CASGTGGAWGGYTF

d_gene: TRBD1
v_gene: TRBV5-1
j_gene: TRBJ2-7
abundance: .
CDR3nt: TGCGCCAGCAGCTTGGCCGAGGACAGGGAGCTCTACGAGCAGTACTTC
CDR3aa: CASSLAEDRELYEQYF

d_gene: .
v_gene: TRBV28
j_gene: TRBJ2-1
abundance: few
CDR3nt: TGTGCCAGCAGTTTCCGGAGAAACATCTACAATGAGCAGTTCTTC
CDR3aa: CASSFRRNIYNEQFF

d_gene: .
v_gene: TRBV28
j_gene: TRBJ2-5
abundance: .
CDR3nt: TGTGCCAGCAGTTTTGCGGGACCCCTCCAAGAGACCCAGTACTTC
CDR3aa: CASSFAGPLQETQYF

d_gene: TRBD1
v_gene: TRBV27
j_gene: TRBJ2-7
abundance: .
CDR3nt: TGTGCCAGCAGGCAGGGACAGGGCGCAACCTACGAGCAGTACTTC
CDR3aa: CASRQGQGATYEQYF

d_gene: .
v_gene: TRBV2
j_gene: TRBJ1-4
abundance: .
CDR3nt: TGTGCCAGCAGTGAAATTGGAACAGGGTTCGGGGAAAAACTGTTTTTT
CDR3aa: CASSEIGTGFGEKLFF

d_gene: .
v_gene: TRBV7-8
j_gene: TRBJ1-2
abundance: .
CDR3nt: TGTGCCAGCAGCTTATTGACGGGAAACTATGGCTACACCTTC
CDR3aa: CASSLLTGNYGYTF

d_gene: TRBD2
v_gene: TRBV2
j_gene: TRBJ2-5
abundance: .
CDR3nt: TGTGCCACCGCGACTAGCGGGGTTCAAGAGACCCAGTACTTC
CDR3aa: CATATSGVQETQYF

d_gene: .
v_gene: TRBV5-1
j_gene: TRBJ2-7
abundance: few
CDR3nt: TGCGCCAGCAGCAACCAGACCGGACGCTACGAGCAGTACTTC
CDR3aa: CASSNQTGRYEQYF

d_gene: TRBD1
v_gene: TRBV7-9
j_gene: TRBJ2-7
abundance: few
CDR3nt: TGTGCCAGCAGCTTGGACAGGGGAGGGCAGTACTTC
CDR3aa: CASSLDRGGQYF

d_gene: .
v_gene: TRBV21-1
j_gene: TRBJ2-1
abundance: .
CDR3nt: TGTGCCAGCAGCAAAGCTCGCGCTAGCGGGCACAATGAGCAGTTCTTC
CDR3aa: CASSKARASGHNEQFF

d_gene: TRBD1
v_gene: TRBV7-6
j_gene: TRBJ2-6
abundance: .
CDR3nt: TGTGCCAGCAGCCTCACAGGGGGCGGTTCTGGGGCCAACGTCCTGACTTTC
CDR3aa: CASSLTGGGSGANVLTF

d_gene: .
v_gene: TRBV5-1
j_gene: TRBJ2-1
abundance: few
CDR3nt: TGCGCCAGCAGCTTGGTCAGCAACTACAATGAGCAGTTCTTC
CDR3aa: CASSLVSNYNEQFF

d_gene: TRBD1
v_gene: TRBV29-1
j_gene: TRBJ2-7
abundance: few
CDR3nt: TGCAGCTTCCGGGACAGGGTCTCCTACGAGCAGTACTTC
CDR3aa: CSFRDRVSYEQYF

d_gene: .
v_gene: TRBV5-1
j_gene: TRBJ1-2
abundance: few
CDR3nt: TGCGCCAGCAGCTTGTCCGACAACTATGGCTACACCTTC
CDR3aa: CASSLSDNYGYTF

d_gene: .
v_gene: TRBV7-9
j_gene: TRBJ1-2
abundance: .
CDR3nt: TGTGCCAGCAGCTTATCAGGGACCTATGGCTACACCTTC
CDR3aa: CASSLSGTYGYTF

d_gene: .
v_gene: TRBV30
j_gene: TRBJ2-7
abundance: few
CDR3nt: TGTGCCTGGAGTGTACTTAGTGCTGCCGAGCAGTACTTC
CDR3aa: CAWSVLSAAEQYF

d_gene: TRBD1
v_gene: TRBV5-4
j_gene: TRBJ2-5
abundance: few
CDR3nt: TGTGCCAGCAGCGCGGACAGGGAAGAGACCCAGTACTTC
CDR3aa: CASSADREETQYF

d_gene: TRBD1
v_gene: TRBV5-1
j_gene: TRBJ1-2
abundance: .
CDR3nt: TGCGCCAGCAGCTTGGTTTCTGGGGGGACAGAGTTTATGGCTACGAGCTTC
CDR3aa: CASSLVSGGTEFMATSF

d_gene: TRBD1
v_gene: TRBV14
j_gene: TRBJ1-2
abundance: few
CDR3nt: TGTGCCAGCAGCCGGGACAGGCCCCGAGCTAACTATGGCTACACCTTC
CDR3aa: CASSRDRPRANYGYTF

d_gene: .
v_gene: TRBV12-5
j_gene: TRBJ1-5
abundance: .
CDR3nt: TGTGCTAGTGGTTTGGCTCAGGATCAGCCCCAGCATTTT
CDR3aa: CASGLAQDQPQHF

d_gene: TRBD2
v_gene: TRBV7-2
j_gene: TRBJ2-1
abundance: few
CDR3nt: TGTGCCAGCAGCTTGACTAGCGGGGTCTACAATGAGCAGTTCTTC
CDR3aa: CASSLTSGVYNEQFF

d_gene: TRBD1
v_gene: TRBV29-1
j_gene: TRBJ2-7
abundance: .
CDR3nt: TGCAGCGTAGCACAGGGGGCCCGCTACGAGCAGTACTTC
CDR3aa: CSVAQGARYEQYF

d_gene: .
v_gene: TRBV6-1
j_gene: TRBJ2-5
abundance: few
CDR3nt: TGTGCCAGCAGTGAATTAAGCGGGGAGACCCAGTACTTC
CDR3aa: CASSELSGETQYF

d_gene: .
v_gene: TRBV11-2
j_gene: TRBJ2-1
abundance: few
CDR3nt: TGTGCCAGCAGCTCCTTGGGGTCCGGACCGTTCTTC
CDR3aa: CASSSLGSGPFF

d_gene: .
v_gene: TRBV20-1
j_gene: TRBJ1-1
abundance: .
CDR3nt: TGCAGTGCACCAGGACAGATCGAAGCTTTCTTT
CDR3aa: CSAPGQIEAFF

d_gene: TRBD1
v_gene: TRBV18
j_gene: TRBJ1-1
abundance: .
CDR3nt: TGTGCCAGCTCACCCTTTATGGGACAGAGACAAAACACTGAAGCTTTCTTT
CDR3aa: CASSPFMGQRQNTEAFF

d_gene: TRBD1
v_gene: TRBV4-1
j_gene: TRBJ1-2
abundance: few
CDR3nt: TGCGCCAGCAGCCAAGGATTGGGCAGGGGGTACTATGGCTACACCTTC
CDR3aa: CASSQGLGRGYYGYTF

d_gene: .
v_gene: TRBV7-2
j_gene: TRBJ2-1
abundance: few
CDR3nt: TGTGCCAGCAGCTTAGATCAACTAGTTGAGCAGTTCTTC
CDR3aa: CASSLDQLVEQFF

d_gene: .
v_gene: TRBV5-4
j_gene: TRBJ2-5
abundance: few
CDR3nt: TGTGCCAGCAGCTTGGGGCTGGCAGCACAAGAGACCCAGTACTTC
CDR3aa: CASSLGLAAQETQYF

d_gene: TRBD1
v_gene: TRBV7-2
j_gene: TRBJ2-2
abundance: .
CDR3nt: TGTGCCAGCAGCTTAGTGGGACAGGCCACCGGGGAGCTGTTTTTT
CDR3aa: CASSLVGQATGELFF

d_gene: .
v_gene: TRBV6-6
j_gene: TRBJ2-7
abundance: few
CDR3nt: TGTGCCAGCAGTTATCGGCTCTACGAGCAGTACTTC
CDR3aa: CASSYRLYEQYF

d_gene: .
v_gene: TRBV25-1
j_gene: TRBJ2-3
abundance: .
CDR3nt: TGTGCCAGCAGTGAATCGGCCCTATCTGCGCAGTATTTT
CDR3aa: CASSESALSAQYF

d_gene: .
v_gene: TRBV29-1
j_gene: TRBJ1-4
abundance: .
CDR3nt: TGCAGCGTTGAAGAGGGGGAAGGGCCAACTAATGAAAAACTGTTTTTT
CDR3aa: CSVEEGEGPTNEKLFF

d_gene: .
v_gene: TRBV29-1
j_gene: TRBJ2-3
abundance: .
CDR3nt: TGCAGCGCTACCAATCCAGATACGCAGTATTTT
CDR3aa: CSATNPDTQYF

d_gene: .
v_gene: TRBV2
j_gene: TRBJ1-6
abundance: few
CDR3nt: TGTGCCAGCACTACTGGCGGTTCACCCCTCCACTTT
CDR3aa: CASTTGGSPLHF

d_gene: TRBD2
v_gene: TRBV11-2
j_gene: TRBJ2-1
abundance: few
CDR3nt: TGTGCCAGCAGCCAGGGACTAGCGGGGTCCTACAATGAGCAGTTCTTC
CDR3aa: CASSQGLAGSYNEQFF

d_gene: .
v_gene: TRBV28
j_gene: TRBJ2-7
abundance: few
CDR3nt: TGTGCATCTATAAGTGGAGTTTACGAGCAGTACTTC
CDR3aa: CASISGVYEQYF

d_gene: .
v_gene: TRBV10-3
j_gene: TRBJ1-2
abundance: .
CDR3nt: TGTGCCATCAAAGCTGAGGGGAGGAACTATGGCTACACCTTC
CDR3aa: CAIKAEGRNYGYTF

d_gene: .
v_gene: TRBV29-1
j_gene: TRBJ2-2
abundance: .
CDR3nt: TGCAGCGCCTACCGGGATACTAACACCGGGGAGCTGTTTTTT
CDR3aa: CSAYRDTNTGELFF

d_gene: .
v_gene: TRBV27
j_gene: TRBJ2-2
abundance: few
CDR3nt: TGTGCCAGCAGAAGACAGGGAGGGACCGGGGAGCTGTTTTTT
CDR3aa: CASRRQGGTGELFF

d_gene: .
v_gene: TRBV5-6
j_gene: TRBJ1-1
abundance: .
CDR3nt: TGTGCCAGCGGTGGACTTGAGGCCGGGTTGGGAGCTTTCTTT
CDR3aa: CASGGLEAGLGAFF

d_gene: TRBD2
v_gene: TRBV18
j_gene: TRBJ2-1
abundance: .
CDR3nt: TGTGCCAGCTCACCTACTAGCGGGGGCTACAATGAGCAGTTCTTC
CDR3aa: CASSPTSGGYNEQFF